This entry concerns a single T cell receptor beta chain. This sample was taken from a study of cytotoxic CD8 clonotypes in ibrutinib-treated CLL. Repertoires were generated with immunoSEQ multiplex PCR, while TCRdb's copy carries only in-frame clones and drops some. The data show over 140,000 clones, 80% seen once. Germline CDR1 is MGHRA and CDR2 is YSYEKL. CDR3 length: 16 residues. The J segment lost 1 base and the V segment lost 4 bases, leaving 6 bases of the junction unmatched. Here the sequenced sample was PBMCs, taken after 36 months of ibrutinib treatment. This TCR was sampled from a human donor with chronic lymphocytic leukemia. The chain recombines TRBV4-1 with TRBJ2-2, with 7 bases fitting TRBD1. CDR3 sequence reads: CASSLRTGENTGELFF. The CDR3 bases are TGCGCCAGCAGCCTTAGGACAGGAGAGAACACCGGGGAGCTGTTTTTT.